The T cell receptor beta chain described here comes from a study of somatic mutations in cytotoxic T cells in rheumatoid arthritis. V was trimmed by 3 bases and J by 3 bases, leaving 7 bases between them. The CDR3 length is 13 residues. Germline V CDR1 and CDR2: MRHNA, SNTAGT. The repertoire was sequenced with immunoSEQ multiplex PCR; TCRdb's copy has only in-frame clones and lacks some. The sample contains 15,000 to 20,000 clones, 75% to 80% of which appear only once. The V and J genes are TRBV6-4 and TRBJ2-3; no definite D call. The sample taken for sequencing was CD8+ T cells sorted from blood. The sequence was obtained from an adult with rheumatoid arthritis. The CDR3 protein is CASSDSDTDTQYF. CDR3 DNA: TGTGCCAGCAGTGATTCGGATACAGATACGCAGTATTTT.